The 5 T cell receptor beta chains given below trace back to one sample, sequenced in a study of follicular helper T cells after annual influenza vaccination. The method was immunoSEQ multiplex PCR; TCRdb's version includes in-frame clones alone and lacks a portion of them. The sample includes fewer than 8,000 clones, roughly 80% of them seen just once. Time point reported: 2015-2016 season, 7 days after influenza vaccination. The material sequenced was CXCR5- memory CD4+ T cells sorted from blood, taken 7 days after influenza vaccination. These receptors originate from an adult who received the influenza vaccine.

This clone was recorded a few times. The chain has TRBV5-1 and TRBJ2-1, with TRBD1 identical over 12 bases. Germline V gene data show CDR1 as SGHRS and CDR2 as YFSETQ. The J segment lost 4 bases and the V segment lost 3 bases, leaving 2 bases of the junction unmatched. The CDR3 sequence is 15 residues long. CDR3: CASSSGQGAYNEQFF. For the CDR3, the DNA is TGCGCCAGCAGCTCGGGACAGGGGGCGTACAATGAGCAGTTCTTC. Using reference TRBV5-1 and TRBJ2-1 for the parts outside the CDR3, the full variable domain is KAGVTQTPRYLIKTRGQQVTLSCSPISGHRSVSWYQQTPGQGLQFLFEYFSETQRNKGNFPGRFSGRQFSNSRSEMNVSTLELGDSALYLCASSSGQGAYNEQFFGPGTRLTVL.

The gene calls are TRBV25-1 and TRBJ2-1; 10 bases are shared with TRBD2. The germline CDR1 and CDR2 sequences are MGHDK and SYGVNS. Unmatched junction bases numbered 5, after V lost 5 bases and J lost 4 bases. This CDR3 comprises 15 residues. This CDR3 reads CASSSSGGVYNEQFF. The CDR3 DNA reads as TGTGCCAGCAGTTCCAGCGGGGGGGTTTACAATGAGCAGTTCTTC.

The chain recombines TRBV7-9 with TRBJ2-1, with D perhaps TRBD1 (5 bases). The CDR3 consists of 18 residues. V was clipped by 2 bases and J by 7 bases, with 24 bases between them. The V gene's germline CDR1 is SEHNR and CDR2 FQNEAQ (reference sequence). In DNA form, the CDR3 reads TGTGCCAGCAGCTTAAGCCATCCACAGGTTTTGACGTTGAATGAGCAGTTCTTC. Amino acids: CASSLSHPQVLTLNEQFF.

A single count supports this clone. This chain links TRBV5-1 with TRBJ2-7; D assignment may be TRBD1 or TRBD2 (5 bases each). CDR3 length equals 15 residues. Looked up from germline, CDR1 is SGHRS and CDR2 is YFSETQ. The V gene lost 0 bases and the J gene lost 6 bases, with 16 bases spanning the gap. CDR3 nucleotides: TGCGCCAGCAGCTTGGGAATGACTGGGGCGGGCGAGCAGTACTTC. Amino acids: CASSLGMTGAGEQYF.

The chain employs TRBV11-2 and TRBJ2-1; D is perhaps TRBD1 (6 bases). Germline lookup yields CDR1 SGHAT and CDR2 FQNNGV. This CDR3 is 13 amino acids long. The ends were cut back, 7 bases at V and 8 bases at J, with 15 bases in the middle. The CDR3 spells CASTLGSGDEQFF. CDR3 DNA: TGTGCCAGCACCCTAGGGTCAGGGGATGAGCAGTTCTTC.